This T cell receptor beta chain emerged from a study of blood T cell repertoires in COVID-19. Measured with immunoSEQ multiplex PCR; TCRdb has only the in-frame clones, and not every one. The sample carries 110,000 to 150,000 clones, about 85% recorded once. The CDR3 sequence is 14 residues long. Trimming cost V 4 bases and J 5 bases, with 11 bases left between them. Germline lookup yields CDR1 MRHNA and CDR2 SNTAGT. The rearrangement links TRBV6-4 to TRBJ2-2, with a possible D match to TRBD1 (6 bases). The clonotype originates from a human donor in a cohort sampled during active COVID-19. Material: peripheral blood. CDR3 DNA: TGTGCCAGCAGTGTACAGGGCGAAACCGGGGAGCTGTTTTTT. It codes for CASSVQGETGELFF.